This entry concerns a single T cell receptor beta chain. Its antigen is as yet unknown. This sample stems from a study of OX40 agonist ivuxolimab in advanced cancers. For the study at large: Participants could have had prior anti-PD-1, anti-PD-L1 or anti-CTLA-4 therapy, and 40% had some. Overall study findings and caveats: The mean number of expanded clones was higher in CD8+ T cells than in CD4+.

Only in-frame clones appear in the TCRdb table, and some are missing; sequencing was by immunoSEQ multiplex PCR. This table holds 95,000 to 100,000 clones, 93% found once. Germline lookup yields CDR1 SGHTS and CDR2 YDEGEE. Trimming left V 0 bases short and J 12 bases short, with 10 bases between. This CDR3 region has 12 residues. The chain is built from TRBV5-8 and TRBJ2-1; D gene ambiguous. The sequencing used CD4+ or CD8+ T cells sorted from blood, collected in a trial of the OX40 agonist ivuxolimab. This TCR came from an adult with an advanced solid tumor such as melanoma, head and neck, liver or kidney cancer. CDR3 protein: CASSLERSRQFF. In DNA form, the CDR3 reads TGTGCCAGCAGCTTGGAGAGGTCCCGGCAGTTCTTC.